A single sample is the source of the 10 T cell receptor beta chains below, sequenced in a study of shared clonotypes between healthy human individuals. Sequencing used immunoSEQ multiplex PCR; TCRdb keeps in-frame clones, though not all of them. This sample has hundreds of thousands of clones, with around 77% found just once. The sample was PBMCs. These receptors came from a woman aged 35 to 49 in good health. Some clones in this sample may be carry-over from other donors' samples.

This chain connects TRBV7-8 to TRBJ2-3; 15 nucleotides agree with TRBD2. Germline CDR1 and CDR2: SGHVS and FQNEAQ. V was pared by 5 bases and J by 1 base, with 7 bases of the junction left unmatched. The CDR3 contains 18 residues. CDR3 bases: TGTGCCAGCAGCGCATGGACTAGCGGGAGGGGAGGCACAGATACGCAGTATTTT. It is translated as CASSAWTSGRGGTDTQYF. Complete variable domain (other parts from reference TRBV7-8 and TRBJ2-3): GAGVSQSPRYKVAKRGQDVALRCDPISGHVSLFWYQQALGQGPEFLTYFQNEAQLDKSGLPSDRFFAERPEGSVSTLKIQRTQQEDSAVYLCASSAWTSGRGGTDTQYFGPGTRLTVL.

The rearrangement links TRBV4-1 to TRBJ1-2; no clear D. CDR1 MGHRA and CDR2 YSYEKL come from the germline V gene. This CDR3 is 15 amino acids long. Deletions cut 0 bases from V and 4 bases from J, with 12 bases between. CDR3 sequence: CASSQESGLSYGYTF. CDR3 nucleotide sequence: TGCGCCAGCAGCCAAGAGTCCGGATTAAGCTATGGCTACACCTTC.

CDR3 nucleotides: TGCGCCAGCAGCCTCGGAAGGGGTAATGAAAAACTGTTTTTT. This translates into CASSLGRGNEKLFF. This sequence joins TRBV4-1 and TRBJ1-4, with a tentative D call TRBD1 (5 bases). Germline assignment: CDR1 MGHRA and CDR2 YSYEKL. CDR3 length: 14 amino acids. Deletions cut 4 bases from V and 4 bases from J, with 10 bases between.

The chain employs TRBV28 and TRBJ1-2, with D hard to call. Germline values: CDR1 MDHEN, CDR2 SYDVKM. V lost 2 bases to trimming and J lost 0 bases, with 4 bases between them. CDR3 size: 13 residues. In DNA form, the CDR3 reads TGTGCCAGCAGTTTAGGAACTAACTATGGCTACACCTTC. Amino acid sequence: CASSLGTNYGYTF.

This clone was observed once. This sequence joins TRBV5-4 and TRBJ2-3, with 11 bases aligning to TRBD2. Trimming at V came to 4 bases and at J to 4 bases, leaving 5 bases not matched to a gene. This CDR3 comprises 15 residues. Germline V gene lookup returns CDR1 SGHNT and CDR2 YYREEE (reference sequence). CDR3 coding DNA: TGTGCCAGCAGCACTACTAGCGGGAGCCCAGATACGCAGTATTTT. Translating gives CASSTTSGSPDTQYF.

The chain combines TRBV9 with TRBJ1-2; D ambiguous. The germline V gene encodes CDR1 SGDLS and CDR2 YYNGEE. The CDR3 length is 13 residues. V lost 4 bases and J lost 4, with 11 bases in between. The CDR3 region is CASSNPLAYGYTF. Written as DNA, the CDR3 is TGTGCCAGCAGCAACCCCCTGGCCTATGGCTACACCTTC.

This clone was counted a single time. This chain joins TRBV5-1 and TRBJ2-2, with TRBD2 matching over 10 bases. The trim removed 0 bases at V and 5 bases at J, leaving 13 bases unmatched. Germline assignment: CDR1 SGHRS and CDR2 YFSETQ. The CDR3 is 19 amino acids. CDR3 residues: CASSLVPSGRGGKTGELFF. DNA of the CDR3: TGCGCCAGCAGCTTGGTGCCTAGCGGGAGAGGTGGAAAAACCGGGGAGCTGTTTTTT.

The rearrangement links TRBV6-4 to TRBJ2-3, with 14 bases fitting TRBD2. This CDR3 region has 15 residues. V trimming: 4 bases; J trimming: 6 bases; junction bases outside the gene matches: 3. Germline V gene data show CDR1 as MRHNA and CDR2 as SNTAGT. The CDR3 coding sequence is TGTGCCAGCAGTGCCGGGACTAGCGGGAGTGATACGCAGTATTTT. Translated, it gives CASSAGTSGSDTQYF.

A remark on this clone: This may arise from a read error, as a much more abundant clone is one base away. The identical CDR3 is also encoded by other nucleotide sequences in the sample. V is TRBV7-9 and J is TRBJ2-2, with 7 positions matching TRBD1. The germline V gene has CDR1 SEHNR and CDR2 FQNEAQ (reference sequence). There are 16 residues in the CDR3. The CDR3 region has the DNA TGCGCCAGCAGCTTGCTACAGGGGATTAGAGCCGGGGAGCTGTTTTTT. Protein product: CASSLLQGIRAGELFF.

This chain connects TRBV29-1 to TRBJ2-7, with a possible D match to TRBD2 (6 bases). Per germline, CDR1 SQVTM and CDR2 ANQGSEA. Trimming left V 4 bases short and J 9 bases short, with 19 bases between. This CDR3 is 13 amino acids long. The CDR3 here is CSVAGRNNERQYF. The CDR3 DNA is TGCAGCGTTGCCGGGAGAAATAACGAGCGGCAGTACTTC.